Given below is one T cell receptor beta chain in context. PCR primers comprised 60 Vbeta and 13 Jbeta primers. Profiled with immunoSEQ multiplex PCR; TCRdb holds only in-frame clones, not every one. The sample consists of some 190,000 clones, around nine tenths of them appearing once. Germline CDR1 is SQVTM and CDR2 is ANQGSEA. The CDR3 has 13 residues. V dropped 6 bases and J dropped 5; count of bases not matched to a gene: 9. This sample is part of a study of cytomegalovirus exposure and HLA in healthy donors. The specimen sequenced was PBMCs. This sequence originates from a woman in her late teens or twenties in good health and CMV-seronegative. The V and J genes are TRBV29-1 and TRBJ1-2, with 7 bases identical to TRBD1. The CDR3 protein is CSVRPDRDYGYTF. The CDR3 DNA follows: TGCAGCGTACGCCCAGACAGGGATTATGGCTACACCTTC.